This T cell receptor (beta chain) emerged from a study of human T cells and chemical hapten exposure. Points from the study as a whole: TCRs exceeding a frequency of 1 in 1000 stayed unchanged under DPC sensitization. Expanded TCRs showed more large CDR3 clusters than pre-sensitization or healthy control sets.

Using its own MiXCR run on the RACE reads, TCRdb lists one record per CDR3 protein. The profile shows 100,000 to 150,000 distinct CDR3 sequences, roughly 15% of them singletons. Germline loops: CDR1 LGHNA, CDR2 YSLEER. V was shortened by 5 bases and J by 7 bases, with 12 bases between the two germline ends. This CDR3 contains 13 residues. Time point in this sample: patch test 1, 2 weeks after DPC sensitization. Treatment: therapeutic diphenylcyclopropenone sensitization with weekly scalp DPC. Blood draws preceded each patch test application. Researchers extracted total RNA from unfractionated whole blood. This clonotype was recorded at least ten times. The antigen remains undetermined.

Sequencing was performed on whole blood, taken in connection with sensitization to the hapten diphenylcyclopropenone (DPC). This chain connects TRBV4-3 to TRBJ1-5; possible D gene TRBD1, 5 bases. The TCR comes from a man aged 18 to 30 with alopecia areata. Some clones in this sample may be carry-over from other donors' samples. The CDR3 DNA sequence: TGCGCCAGCAGCTATTCCTCAGGGCAGCCCCAGCATTTT. Translated: CASSYSSGQPQHF.